This T cell receptor beta chain was captured by sequencing in a study of T cells after yellow fever vaccination. Findings and caveats of the study: A small share of clonotypes appeared in both CD4 and CD8 compartments.

Many counts were recorded for this clonotype. Its specificity is unknown. At one end, the junction sequence differs from germline, possibly due to a read error. TCR cDNA was made by 5'RACE template switching, adding a universal primer site and UMIs. MiXCR, applied by TCRdb to the 5' RACE reads, yields one record per CDR3 protein. The top ten hold roughly 41% of the sample, which has tens of thousands of distinct CDR3 sequences, under 6% seen once. The sequence derives from a man aged 25 to 40 who received the YFV17D yellow fever vaccine. Source: CD8+ T cells sorted from PBMCs, taken 10 days after the yellow fever booster vaccination.

CDR3 sequence reads: CASSLAVNGF. In DNA form, the CDR3 reads TGTGCCAGCAGCTTAGCAGTTAACGGATTC. This chain joins TRBV7-2 and TRBJ2-7, with D unresolved. Germline V gene lookup returns CDR1 SGHTA and CDR2 FQGNSA. The CDR3 has 10 residues.